Presented here are 15 T cell receptor beta chains from one specimen sequenced in a study of T cell changes during pregnancy in multiple sclerosis. Generated by immunoSEQ multiplex PCR, the TCRdb table keeps only in-frame clones and is missing some. The repertoire holds tens of thousands of clones, with about 88% as singletons. Sample: peripheral blood, taken in the third trimester of pregnancy. The source of these receptors is a female donor in good health, enrolled as a control in a pregnancy study.

Notes on this clone: At one end, the junction sequence differs from germline, possibly due to a read error. The chain has TRBV7-9 and TRBJ2-6; TRBD1 is a possible D gene (6 bases). Per the germline V gene, CDR1 is SEHNR and CDR2 is FQNEAQ (reference sequence). This CDR3 is built from 16 residues. CDR3 sequence: CASGFRGSTGANVLTF. CDR3 nucleotide sequence: TGTGCCAGCGGCTTTAGGGGGTCAACTGGGGCCAACGTCCTGACTTTC.

This rearrangement joins TRBV7-8 to TRBJ2-7; possibly TRBD1 for D (5 bases). CDR3 length equals 14 residues. Per the germline V gene, CDR1 is SGHVS and CDR2 is FQNEAQ. Trimming cost V 5 bases and J 4 bases, with 15 bases left between them. CDR3 amino acids: CASSPRTDNYEQYF. CDR3 sequence (DNA): TGTGCCAGCAGCCCCAGGACGGACAATTACGAGCAGTACTTC.

V usage is TRBV4-2 and J usage is TRBJ1-2, with 9 bases identical to TRBD1. J was trimmed by 2 bases and V by 5 bases; bases with no gene match: 6. CDR3 size: 15 residues. Per germline, CDR1 LGHNA and CDR2 YNFKEQ. The CDR3 loop is CASSVGTGTNYGYTF. CDR3 sequence (DNA): TGTGCCAGCAGCGTCGGGACAGGGACCAACTATGGCTACACCTTC.

This chain connects TRBV28 to TRBJ1-2; D is perhaps TRBD1 (5 bases). The germline CDR1 and CDR2 sequences are MDHEN and SYDVKM. The CDR3 runs 14 residues. Trimming cost V 3 bases and J 4 bases, with 12 bases left between them. CDR3 sequence reads: CASSLEQGGYGYTF. The CDR3 nucleotides are TGTGCCAGCAGTTTGGAGCAGGGCGGCTATGGCTACACCTTC.

The gene calls are TRBV9 and TRBJ2-6; 7 bases are shared with TRBD1. The V gene's germline CDR1 is SGDLS and CDR2 YYNGEE. The CDR3 covers 16 residues. With V trimmed by 4 bases and J by 2 bases, 6 bases remained unmatched. This chain's CDR3 is CASSPTGKAGANVLTF. The DNA of the CDR3 is TGTGCCAGCAGCCCGACAGGGAAAGCTGGGGCCAACGTCCTGACTTTC.

This clone occurred a few times. The CDR3 loop is CASSPFPGEMNTEAFF. For the CDR3, the DNA is TGTGCCAGCAGTCCCTTCCCGGGAGAGATGAACACTGAAGCTTTCTTT. The rearrangement links TRBV27 to TRBJ1-1, with no clear D. The CDR3 consists of 16 residues. Trimming removed 5 bases at V and 0 bases at J, with 16 bases between. CDR1 MNHEY and CDR2 SMNVEV come from the germline V gene (reference sequence).

A single count supports this clone. The chain couples TRBV29-1 to TRBJ2-7; maybe TRBD1 (5 bases). V was trimmed by 8 bases and J by 0 bases, leaving 14 bases between them. This CDR3 is 13 amino acids long. Germline-derived CDR1 and CDR2 are SQVTM and ANQGSEA. CDR3 in amino acids: CSYNKGASYEQYF. DNA for the CDR3: TGCAGCTATAACAAAGGGGCCTCCTACGAGCAGTACTTC.

This chain uses TRBV19 with TRBJ1-1; D call uncertain. Trimming removed 8 bases at V and 0 bases at J, with 13 bases between. Germline V gives CDR1 LNHDA, CDR2 SQIVND (reference sequence). CDR3 size: 14 residues. CDR3 nucleotide sequence: TGTGCCAGTCACCCCCGGCGGATGAACACTGAAGCTTTCTTT. It encodes CASHPRRMNTEAFF.

V is TRBV6-5 and J is TRBJ2-5; TRBD1 agrees at 8 bases. Germline CDR1 and CDR2: MNHEY and SVGAGI. With 10 bases clipped from V and 5 bases from J, the junction kept 9 bases outside the gene matches. This CDR3 region has 13 residues. This CDR3 reads CATTAGGSETQYF. The CDR3, as DNA: TGTGCCACGACCGCAGGGGGCAGTGAGACCCAGTACTTC.

This clone was seen only once. The V call is TRBV2, the J call TRBJ2-7; 8 bases match TRBD1. Per the germline V gene, CDR1 is SNHLY and CDR2 is FYNNEI. Trimming at V came to 1 base and at J to 2 bases, leaving 4 bases not matched to a gene. The CDR3 is made up of 15 amino acids. CDR3: CASSEGRGQTYEQYF. DNA for the CDR3: TGTGCCAGCAGTGAAGGCAGGGGGCAGACCTACGAGCAGTACTTC.

The CDR3 reads CASSLVVVRAGGDEKLFF. In nucleotides, the CDR3 is TGTGCCAGCAGCTTAGTCGTCGTCAGGGCCGGTGGGGATGAAAAACTGTTTTTT. V gene TRBV7-2 combines with J gene TRBJ1-4, with D possibly TRBD1 on 5 matching bases. Germline CDR1 SGHTA, CDR2 FQGNSA. The CDR3 spans 18 residues. V lost 1 base to trimming and J lost 6 bases, with 21 bases between them.

The CDR3 reads CASSVDAGVNNEKLFF. CDR3 nucleotides: TGTGCCAGCAGCGTAGACGCGGGGGTCAATAATGAAAAACTGTTTTTT. J is TRBJ1-4 and V is TRBV9; tentatively, D is TRBD1 (5 bases). Germline V CDR1 and CDR2: SGDLS, YYNGEE. Trimming shortened V by 0 bases and J by 4 bases, and 13 bases separated the two germline ends. The CDR3 extends over 16 amino acids.

This CDR3 reads CASSLGRRNTEAFF. Written as DNA, the CDR3 is TGTGCCAGCAGTCTCGGCAGGCGGAACACTGAAGCTTTCTTT. The genes are TRBV2 and TRBJ1-1, with D unclear. Trimming pared 5 bases from V and 1 base from J, leaving 11 bases between. The CDR3 is made up of 14 amino acids. CDR1 is SNHLY and CDR2 is FYNNEI in the germline V gene.

This chain uses TRBV14 with TRBJ1-2; TRBD1 matches 7 bases. Germline V CDR1 and CDR2: SGHDN, FVKESK. The CDR3 contains 13 residues. V shed 5 bases and J 4 bases; nucleotides not matched to a gene: 4. CDR3 nucleotides: TGTGCCAGCAGCAAGGACAGGACCTATGGCTACACCTTC. Translation: CASSKDRTYGYTF.

The chain employs TRBV5-6 and TRBJ1-6, with 8 bases matching TRBD1. The V gene end was trimmed by 4 bases and the J gene end by 10 bases; junction bases not matched to a gene: 13. The CDR3 totals 16 residues. CDR1 and CDR2 (germline): SGHDT, YYEEEE. Written as DNA, the CDR3 is TGTGCCAGCAGCCCAACCGGGACAGGACGATGGTCACCCCTCCACTTT. It codes for CASSPTGTGRWSPLHF. Looking up the rest from reference TRBV5-6 and TRBJ1-6 gives the full variable domain: DAGVTQSPTHLIKTRGQQVTLRCSPKSGHDTVSWYQQALGQGPQFIFQYYEEEERQRGNFPDRFSGHQFPNYSSELNVNALLLGDSALYLCASSPTGTGRWSPLHFGNGTRLTVT.